One sample yielded the 9 T cell receptor beta chains listed below, sequenced in a study of T cells after yellow fever vaccination (dated by TCRdb to the late 2010s). The treatment or condition label on this specimen signifies: live attenuated yellow fever vaccine strain. The library relied on 5' RACE. The instrument was an Illumina HiSeq 2500. TCRdb itself trimmed the public reads at Q25 with fastp, ran MiXCR and retained productive beta chains. A single entry per CDR3 protein holds the most common genes and DNA from its merged rows. Across this sample there are 150,000 to 200,000 distinct CDR3 sequences, with approximately 6.2% seen only once. The ten largest clones add up to just under 3% of the sample. The specimen was CD4+ T cells sorted from PBMCs, collected on the day of the first yellow fever vaccination. The receptors come from a man younger than 30 who received the YFV17D yellow fever vaccine.

The table lists this clonotype with many counts. This chain connects TRBV27 to TRBJ2-2; 8 bases map to TRBD1. J was trimmed by 5 bases and V by 4 bases; bases with no gene match: 6. The CDR3 loop spans 15 amino acids. Looked up from germline, CDR1 is MNHEY and CDR2 is SMNVEV (reference sequence). The CDR3 loop is CASSSRGRGTGELFF. The CDR3 DNA sequence: TGTGCCAGCAGTTCCAGGGGGCGCGGAACCGGGGAGCTGTTTTTT.

This clonotype was found a few times. The chain recombines TRBV30 with TRBJ2-3; 8 bases are a match to TRBD1. Germline V gene sequence: CDR1 GTSNPN, CDR2 SVGIG (reference sequence). The CDR3 totals 14 residues. The V and J ends lost 4 bases and 5 bases, in that order; junction bases with no gene match: 8. The CDR3, as DNA: TGTGCCTGGACTGGGCAGGGGGCAGGAGATACGCAGTATTTT. It is translated as CAWTGQGAGDTQYF.

The CDR3 bases are TGTGCCGGAGAGGGACAGGTCCCCTATGGCTACACCTTC. This codes for CAGEGQVPYGYTF. The gene calls are TRBV7-9 and TRBJ1-2; 8 nucleotides match TRBD1. The CDR3 spans 13 residues. Germline CDR1 SEHNR, CDR2 FQNEAQ (reference sequence). J gave up 4 bases and V 11 bases, and 9 bases lay outside the gene matches.

There are many counts of this clonotype. The J gene is TRBJ2-3, the V gene TRBV19; no reliable D call. Germline V gene sequence: CDR1 LNHDA, CDR2 SQIVND (reference sequence). The CDR3 extends over 14 amino acids. The V end lost 2 bases, the J end lost 0 bases, and 6 bases lay between the germline ends. CDR3 in DNA: TGTGCCAGTAGTATAAGTCATAGCACAGATACGCAGTATTTT. Translation gives CASSISHSTDTQYF.

This clonotype has a count of ten or more. V is TRBV7-6 and J is TRBJ2-7, with D possibly being TRBD1 (5 bases). Germline V gene sequence: CDR1 SGHVS, CDR2 FNYEAQ. V was shortened by 5 bases and J by 3 bases, with 17 bases between the two germline ends. The CDR3 totals 15 residues. CDR3 DNA: TGTGCCAGCAGCCCCCGTATGGGGCGACTCTACGAGCAGTACTTC. Its translation: CASSPRMGRLYEQYF.

This chain connects TRBV12-5 to TRBJ2-2; perhaps D is TRBD1 or TRBD2 (5 bases each). CDR1 LGHNT and CDR2 FRNRAP come from the germline V gene. The CDR3 sequence is 16 residues long. Trimming took 6 bases from V and 5 from J, leaving 19 bases between them. The CDR3 protein is CASGTGGHPRTGELFF. The DNA of the CDR3 is TGTGCTAGTGGGACCGGAGGACACCCGAGGACCGGGGAGCTGTTTTTT.

This clonotype has at least ten counts. The chain carries TRBV4-3 and TRBJ2-1; tentatively, D is TRBD1 or TRBD2 (5 bases each). V was cut by 0 bases and J by 9 bases, with 27 bases left in between. Germline-derived CDR1 and CDR2 are LGHNA and YSLEER. The CDR3 spans 19 residues. The DNA for the CDR3 is TGCGCCAGCAGCCAAGAGGTACCTCGAATTAGGGCTTCTGGGGGTGAGCAGTTCTTC. It codes for CASSQEVPRIRASGGEQFF.

This clonotype was detected many times. The rearrangement joins TRBV4-3 to TRBJ2-2; tentative D call: TRBD2 (6 bases). This CDR3 is built from 15 residues. Trimming took 0 bases from V and 1 from J, leaving 6 bases between them. Looked up from germline, CDR1 is LGHNA and CDR2 is YSLEER. This CDR3 is CASSQDGGNTGELFF. CDR3 DNA sequence: TGCGCCAGCAGCCAAGACGGGGGGAACACCGGGGAGCTGTTTTTT.

This clonotype was observed a few times. The CDR3: CASSPGQPVSQETQYF. CDR3 coding DNA: TGTGCCAGCTCACCCGGACAGCCAGTTAGCCAAGAGACCCAGTACTTC. The chain uses TRBV18 and TRBJ2-5; the D gene is possibly TRBD1 (6 bases). The CDR3 contains 16 residues. Trimming shortened V by 3 bases and J by 1 base, and 15 bases separated the two germline ends. In germline, CDR1 is KGHSH, CDR2 LQKENI.